The 10 T cell receptor beta chains in this list originate from one sample, sequenced in a study of CXCR3-negative and CXCR3-positive naive CD8 T cells. Through 5' RACE with UMI labels, the TRB cDNA libraries were prepared. TCRdb re-called the 5' RACE reads and catalogs CDR3 proteins one per entry, DNA excluded. The data include fewer than 55,000 distinct CDR3 sequences; the top ten clones carry approximately 1.5%. The specimen sequenced was naive CXCR3- CD8+ T cells from blood. Stated subset: CD45RO-CCR7+CD27+CD95- naive CD8+ T cells lacking CXCR3 (TNR3-). Source of these receptors: a human donor in good health. Some clones in this sample may be carry-over from other donors' samples.

The V call is TRBV12-3 or TRBV12-4, the J call TRBJ2-2; the TRBD2 assignment by TCRdb is unverifiable without DNA. The CDR3 runs to 17 residues. The CDR3: CASSLPGLGRGPGELFF.

The chain recombines TRBV4-3 with TRBJ2-2; TCRdb's assignment of TRBD2 cannot be checked, as there is no DNA. Germline V gives CDR1 LGHNA, CDR2 YSLEER. CDR3 length: 16 residues. The chain's CDR3 is CASSQDRTSGVRELFF.

The chain has TRBV19 and TRBJ1-1; the TCRdb D gene call, TRBD1, has no DNA to confirm it. Germline CDR1 LNHDA, CDR2 SQIVND (reference sequence). This CDR3 is 12 amino acids long. The CDR3 here is CATGTGNTEAFF.

The rearrangement links TRBV20-1 to TRBJ2-3; the TRBD2 assignment by TCRdb is unverifiable without DNA. Germline V gene lookup returns CDR1 DFQATT and CDR2 SNEGSKA (reference sequence). The length of the CDR3 is 17 residues. CDR3 sequence: CSAPRFEGTSGGWTQYF.

The V gene is TRBV6-5, the J gene TRBJ2-2; checking the TCRdb D call of TRBD1 is not possible without DNA. CDR1 and CDR2 from the germline V gene are MNHEY and SVGAGI. The CDR3 loop spans 13 amino acids. The CDR3 sequence: CASSAGGLGELFF.

J is TRBJ2-7 and V is TRBV6-2 or TRBV6-3; TCRdb outputs TRBD2, but without DNA this stays unchecked. Germline V gene data show CDR1 as MNHEY and CDR2 as SVGEGT. The CDR3 has 12 residues. CDR3 sequence: CASSPDFWEQYF.

This sequence joins TRBV2 and TRBJ1-3; TCRdb's D call, TRBD1, is unchecked because there is no DNA. The CDR3 length is 14 residues. CDR1 and CDR2 from the germline V gene are SNHLY and FYNNEI. CDR3 loop: CAILTGSSGNTIYF.

The chain employs TRBV7-2 and TRBJ2-7; no DNA is available, so the TRBD1 call from TCRdb remains unchecked. The CDR3 loop spans 14 amino acids. Germline values: CDR1 SGHTA, CDR2 FQGNSA. The CDR3 sequence: CASSWTGVGNEQYF.

This sequence joins TRBV28 and TRBJ1-1; TCRdb lists TRBD1, though no DNA is available to test this call. From germline, CDR1 is MDHEN and CDR2 SYDVKM. CDR3 size: 14 residues. CDR3 region: CASSLVVGQYEAFF.

The J gene is TRBJ2-5, the V gene TRBV7-8; TCRdb calls TRBD2, which cannot be checked without DNA. Germline CDR1 and CDR2: SGHVS and FQNEAQ. The CDR3 consists of 18 residues. The CDR3 here is CASSLGRTGDKRGETQYF.